Following are 25 T cell receptor beta chains from one sample sequenced in a study of control samples from healthy donors and cancer patients. Clones were read by immunoSEQ multiplex PCR, and TCRdb kept only the in-frame ones, dropping some. The sample contains about 150,000 clones, over 85% of which appear only once. The sequenced sample consisted of blood. The receptors were gathered from a man in his forties or fifties in good health.

The J gene is TRBJ1-3, the V gene TRBV27, with TRBD1 as a possible D gene (5 bases). The CDR3 spans 14 residues. Trimming removed 6 bases from V and 2 bases from J, with 11 bases in between. The germline CDR1 and CDR2 sequences are MNHEY and SMNVEV (reference sequence). The CDR3, as DNA: TGTGCCAGCAGGCCCGGGACGGCTGGAAACACCATATATTTT. Translation: CASRPGTAGNTIYF.

V gene TRBV7-2 combines with J gene TRBJ2-7; maybe TRBD2 (6 bases). There are 17 residues in the CDR3. Germline V lookup: CDR1 SGHTA, CDR2 FQGNSA. The V end lost 5 bases, the J end lost 4 bases, and 24 bases lay between the germline ends. CDR3 sequence: CASSPWGRAGLDYEQYF. DNA for the CDR3: TGTGCCAGCAGCCCGTGGGGGAGAGCGGGCCTTGATTACGAGCAGTACTTC. Combining the CDR3 with reference TRBV7-2 and TRBJ2-7 gives the whole variable domain GAGVSQSPSNKVTEKGKDVELRCDPISGHTALYWYRQSLGQGLEFLIYFQGNSAPDKSGLPSDRFSAERTGGSVSTLTIQRTQQEDSAVYLCASSPWGRAGLDYEQYFGPGTRLTVT.

The chain uses TRBV15 and TRBJ1-2; no clear D. The V end lost 8 bases, the J end lost 0 bases, and 7 bases lay between the germline ends. The germline V gene has CDR1 LNHNV and CDR2 YYDKDF (reference sequence). The CDR3 runs 12 residues. The CDR3 sequence: CATSEANYGYTF. Here the CDR3 DNA reads TGTGCCACCTCGGAAGCTAACTATGGCTACACCTTC.

This chain links TRBV4-1 with TRBJ1-5; a weak D match, TRBD1 (6 bases). CDR3 length: 16 residues. The germline V gene encodes CDR1 MGHRA and CDR2 YSYEKL. Trimming shortened V by 0 bases and J by 3 bases, and 12 bases separated the two germline ends. CDR3: CASSQDPGQLNQPQHF. For the CDR3, the DNA is TGCGCCAGCAGCCAAGACCCAGGACAGCTCAATCAGCCCCAGCATTTT.

This sequence joins TRBV12-3 or TRBV12-4 and TRBJ1-6; 7 bases match TRBD1. The V and J ends lost 6 bases and 7 bases, in that order; junction bases with no gene match: 3. The CDR3 loop spans 13 amino acids. The CDR3 nucleotides read TGTGCCAGCAGGAGGGACAGAAATTCACCCCTCCACTTT. It specifies CASRRDRNSPLHF.

The chain carries TRBV9 and TRBJ2-2, with unresolved D. CDR1 and CDR2 from the germline V gene are SGDLS and YYNGEE. The CDR3 is 14 residues long. Trimming cost V 1 base and J 6 bases, with 10 bases left between them. The CDR3 coding sequence is TGTGCCAGCAGCGTACAGGTTTTCGCCGGGGAGCTGTTTTTT. This encodes CASSVQVFAGELFF.

The J gene is TRBJ1-3, the V gene TRBV28; weak D call: TRBD1 (5 bases). The CDR3 length is 14 residues. CDR1 is MDHEN and CDR2 is SYDVKM in the germline V gene. With 7 bases removed from V and 2 bases from J, the gap between germline ends came to 12 bases. Here the CDR3 DNA reads TGTGCCAGCACCGTCGGGGGGGCTGGAAACACCATATATTTT. Translated, it gives CASTVGGAGNTIYF.

V gene TRBV29-1 combines with J gene TRBJ1-2; D unresolved. The CDR3 sequence is 14 residues long. CDR1 is SQVTM, CDR2 ANQGSEA, per germline. V lost 2 bases and J 7 bases, leaving 17 bases between the germline ends. This CDR3 is CSVELPSKVSGYTF. The CDR3 DNA sequence: TGCAGCGTTGAATTACCCTCGAAGGTTTCTGGCTACACCTTC.

V gene TRBV3-1 (or the pseudogene TRBV3-2) combines with J gene TRBJ2-7; TRBD1 matches 7 bases. The CDR3 runs 12 residues. Germline V gene sequence: CDR1 LGHDT, CDR2 YNNKEL (reference sequence). The V gene end was trimmed by 4 bases and the J gene end by 4 bases; junction bases not matched to a gene: 1. Here the CDR3 DNA reads TGTGCCAGCAGCCCGGGACAGTACGAGCAGTACTTC. It encodes CASSPGQYEQYF.

The J gene is TRBJ2-7, the V gene TRBV4-1; D call uncertain. Trimming pared 1 base from V and 3 bases from J, leaving 13 bases between. Germline CDR1 and CDR2: MGHRA and YSYEKL. The CDR3 has 15 amino acids. CDR3 sequence: CASSQAIGRYYEQYF. CDR3 DNA sequence: TGCGCCAGCAGCCAAGCGATAGGGCGGTACTACGAGCAGTACTTC.

The count of this clone is one. Compared with germline, one end of the junction differs, possibly owing to a read error. This chain uses TRBV7-7 with TRBJ2-5; 12 bases fit TRBD1. The CDR3 extends over 15 amino acids. Germline CDR1 and CDR2: SSHAT and FNYEAQ (reference sequence). In DNA, the CDR3 is TGTGCTAGCAGCTCCGGGACAGGGGGCGGCGAGACCCAGTACTTC. Amino acids: CASSSGTGGGETQYF.

The chain uses TRBV28 and TRBJ1-2, with unresolved D. With 7 bases removed from V and 8 bases from J, the gap between germline ends came to 17 bases. In germline, CDR1 is MDHEN, CDR2 SYDVKM. There are 13 residues in the CDR3. CDR3 sequence: CASTYRGFEGYTF. For the CDR3, the DNA is TGTGCCAGCACCTACCGGGGATTTGAGGGCTACACCTTC.

The chain has TRBV10-3 and TRBJ1-1; D gene uncertain. This CDR3 has 11 amino acids. V was cut by 3 bases and J by 5 bases, with 4 bases left in between. CDR1 is ENHRY and CDR2 is SYGVKD in the germline V gene. The CDR3 loop is CAISDLTEAFF. CDR3 DNA: TGTGCCATCAGTGACCTAACTGAAGCTTTCTTT.

V is TRBV7-9 and J is TRBJ2-2; 7 nucleotides agree with TRBD1. Looked up from germline, CDR1 is SEHNR and CDR2 is FQNEAQ (reference sequence). J lost 6 bases, V lost 8 bases, and 6 bases had no gene match. The CDR3 runs 13 residues. This CDR3 is CASPRQGSGELFF. Written as DNA, the CDR3 is TGTGCCAGCCCTCGACAGGGTTCCGGGGAGCTGTTTTTT.

The chain combines TRBV4-1 with TRBJ2-1; perhaps D is TRBD1 or TRBD2 (5 bases each). The CDR3 runs to 15 residues. V lost 1 base, J lost 5 bases, and 12 bases lay in between. Per the germline V gene, CDR1 is MGHRA and CDR2 is YSYEKL. The CDR3 nucleotides read TGCGCCAGCAGCCAAGTTGGGGGTTTAAACAATGAGCAGTTCTTC. Its translation: CASSQVGGLNNEQFF.

This chain links TRBV5-1 with TRBJ2-6; no clear D gene. CDR1 SGHRS and CDR2 YFSETQ come from the germline V gene. Trimming stripped 3 bases from V and 0 bases from J, with 13 bases between. The CDR3 sequence is 17 residues long. The chain's CDR3 is CASSSHNGLSGANVLTF. The CDR3 DNA reads TGCGCCAGCAGCTCACACAACGGGCTCTCTGGGGCCAACGTCCTGACTTTC.

The genes are TRBV5-5 and TRBJ2-7, with 7 bases fitting TRBD1. Losses at the gene ends were 2 bases for V and 3 bases for J; bases not matched to a gene: 8. The CDR3 totals 15 residues. Germline values: CDR1 SGHKS, CDR2 YYEKEE (reference sequence). CDR3 loop: CASSLSLPGGYEQYF. CDR3 sequence (DNA): TGTGCCAGCAGCTTATCTCTCCCAGGGGGCTACGAGCAGTACTTC.

This chain uses TRBV5-1 with TRBJ2-1; no clear D. This CDR3 comprises 11 residues. Germline CDR1 is SGHRS and CDR2 is YFSETQ. The V and J ends lost 3 bases and 4 bases respectively, with 2 bases between them. The CDR3, as DNA: TGCGCCAGCAGCTCGTACAATGAGCAGTTCTTC. Translating gives CASSSYNEQFF.

The chain has TRBV6-5 and TRBJ1-2; maybe TRBD1 (5 bases). This CDR3 has 14 residues. V shed 2 bases and J shed 7 bases, with 14 bases lying between them. CDR1 and CDR2 (germline): MNHEY, SVGAGI. This chain's CDR3 is CASSYGGRVGGYTF. The CDR3 bases are TGTGCCAGCAGTTACGGGGGTCGGGTTGGTGGCTACACCTTC.

V and J are TRBV2 and TRBJ2-7; D is possibly TRBD1 (6 bases). The V end was cut by 2 bases, the J end by 2 bases, with 10 bases between. This CDR3 contains 14 residues. Germline-derived CDR1 and CDR2 are SNHLY and FYNNEI. CDR3 protein: CASSERQDPYEQYF. DNA of the CDR3: TGTGCCAGCAGTGAAAGACAGGACCCCTACGAGCAGTACTTC.

V is TRBV27 and J is TRBJ2-2, with no clear D. V lost 5 bases and J lost 1, with 8 bases in between. The CDR3 is made up of 14 amino acids. Germline assignment: CDR1 MNHEY and CDR2 SMNVEV (reference sequence). CDR3 DNA: TGTGCCAGCAGTGGCACGCGGAACACCGGGGAGCTGTTTTTT. As protein: CASSGTRNTGELFF.

V and J are TRBV27 and TRBJ2-7; 9 bases align to TRBD1. The length of the CDR3 is 15 residues. J gave up 0 bases and V 5 bases, and 5 bases lay outside the gene matches. Germline assignment: CDR1 MNHEY and CDR2 SMNVEV (reference sequence). The CDR3 DNA follows: TGTGCCAGCAGTCGCCAGGGACAGGGCTCCTACGAGCAGTACTTC. Its protein product is CASSRQGQGSYEQYF.

This chain uses TRBV28 with TRBJ2-3; D possibly corresponds to TRBD2 (6 bases). The ends were cut back, 6 bases at V and 0 bases at J, with 7 bases in the middle. Germline CDR1 reads MDHEN; CDR2 reads SYDVKM. There are 13 residues in the CDR3. CDR3 DNA: TGTGCCAGCAGGCGGGACAGCACAGATACGCAGTATTTT. Translating it yields CASRRDSTDTQYF.

V is TRBV28 and J is TRBJ1-1; TRBD1 matches at 10 bases. This CDR3 region has 15 residues. V shed 3 bases and J 4 bases; nucleotides not matched to a gene: 5. The germline gives CDR1 MDHEN, CDR2 SYDVKM. In DNA form, the CDR3 reads TGTGCCAGCAGTTTGACAGGGGGCGCGGTCACTGAAGCTTTCTTT. Translation gives CASSLTGGAVTEAFF.

This clone is a singleton in its sample. The CDR3 is CASSLGRGYYGYTF. The CDR3 nucleotides are TGTGCCAGCAGTTTAGGTCGGGGCTACTATGGCTACACCTTC. V usage is TRBV27 and J usage is TRBJ1-2, with D possibly matching TRBD1 (5 bases). Germline V lookup: CDR1 MNHEY, CDR2 SMNVEV (reference sequence). The CDR3 is made up of 14 amino acids. The V gene lost 2 bases and the J gene lost 3 bases, with 10 bases spanning the gap.